In this sample, the clone carrying this TCR beta chain turned up many times. As yet, its antigen is unknown. Germline loops: CDR1 SGHTS, CDR2 YDEGEE. This CDR3 spans 12 amino acids. V lost 3 bases and J lost 6, with 8 bases in between. The data originate from a study of breast tumors, draining lymph nodes, adjacent tissues. General study results and limits: Tumor repertoires ranked between lymph nodes and nontumor tissue in diversity, with V and J gene preferences.

TCRdb reanalysed the multiplex PCR reads using MiXCR and keeps one entry per CDR3 protein. The table includes over 200,000 distinct CDR3 sequences, around 32% detected once. Breast cancer patients provided tissue from their axillary draining lymph nodes. The receptor was isolated from a female donor with breast cancer. Some clones in this sample may be carry-over from other donors' samples. Specimen: axillary lymph node tissue. V usage is TRBV5-8 and J usage is TRBJ2-3; a possible D gene is TRBD1 (6 bases). The CDR3 sequence: CASSWGQDTQYF. In nucleotides, the CDR3 is TGTGCCAGCAGCTGGGGGCAGGATACGCAGTATTTT.